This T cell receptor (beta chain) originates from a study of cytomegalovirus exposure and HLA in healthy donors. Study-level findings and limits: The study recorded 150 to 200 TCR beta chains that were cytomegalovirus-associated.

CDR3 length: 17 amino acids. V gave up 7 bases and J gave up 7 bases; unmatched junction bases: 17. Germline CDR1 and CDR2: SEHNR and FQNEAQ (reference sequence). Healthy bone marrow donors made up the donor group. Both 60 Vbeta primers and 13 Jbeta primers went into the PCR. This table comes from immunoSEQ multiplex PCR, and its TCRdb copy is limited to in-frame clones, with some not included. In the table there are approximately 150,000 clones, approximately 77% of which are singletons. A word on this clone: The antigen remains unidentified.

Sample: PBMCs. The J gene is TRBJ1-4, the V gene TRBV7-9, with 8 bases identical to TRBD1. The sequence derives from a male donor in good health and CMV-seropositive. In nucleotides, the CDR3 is TGTGCCAGCACTCACGGGAGCGGGACAGGCGGTTCTGAAAAACTGTTTTTT. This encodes CASTHGSGTGGSEKLFF.